This T cell receptor beta chain was captured in a study of T cells after somatic rescue of genetic block. The germline V gene encodes CDR1 MNHEY and CDR2 SMNVEV (reference sequence). The V and J ends lost 6 bases and 0 bases respectively, with 15 bases between them. The CDR3 has 16 amino acids. Using immunoSEQ multiplex PCR, the repertoire was profiled, and TCRdb retains in-frame clones only, with some absent. The sample carries 68,000 or so clones, around 92% recorded once. The sequencing input was peripheral blood mononuclear cells (PBMCs). This sequence originates from a man between 40 and 49 years old. The chain has TRBV27 and TRBJ1-5, with D unclear. The CDR3 sequence: CASRPMGAYSNQPQHF. CDR3 nucleotide sequence: TGTGCCAGCAGACCGATGGGAGCTTATAGCAATCAGCCCCAGCATTTT.